Sample share makes the clone carrying this T cell receptor beta chain medium-sized (0.01 to 0.1%). What it binds is not known. This sample is part of a study of CD8+CD57+ T cells in acquired aplastic anemia. Overall study context: Yields of DNA that came from sorted CD4+ and CD8+ cells averaged about 2.9 ug.

General observations from the study: The number of CD8+ CDR3 sequences shared by patients and controls was 25 to 35. Patients were compared with controls for CD8+ Simpson's diversity, and no significant difference emerged.

Patients selected for sequencing had displayed CD8+CD57+ cell expansion by flow cytometry. The enrolled patients all had severe acquired aplastic anemia. The CDR3 extends over 11 amino acids. Germline V gene sequence: CDR1 SGHTA, CDR2 FQGNSA. The V end lost 3 bases, the J end lost 8 bases, and 5 bases lay between the germline ends. Genomic DNA, serving as template, underwent TCR beta VDJ and CDR3 profiling. TCRdb processed the reads anew with MiXCR; each CDR3 protein has one entry. The profile shows approximately 58,000 distinct CDR3 sequences, roughly three fifths of them singletons. The clonotype comes from a human donor with aplastic anemia. The chain couples TRBV7-2 to TRBJ2-1, with no clear D. Material for sequencing was sorted CD4+, CD8+, or CD8+CD57+ T cells (not recorded which) from PBMCs. CDR3 in amino acids: CASSFFYEQFF. The CDR3 region has the DNA TGTGCCAGCAGCTTTTTCTATGAGCAGTTCTTC. Full variable domain (missing parts from reference TRBV7-2 and TRBJ2-1): GAGVSQSPSNKVTEKGKDVELRCDPISGHTALYWYRQSLGQGLEFLIYFQGNSAPDKSGLPSDRFSAERTGGSVSTLTIQRTQQEDSAVYLCASSFFYEQFFGPGTRLTVL.